This is a list of T cell receptor beta chains from one sample in a study of cytomegalovirus exposure and HLA in healthy donors. TCRdb keeps only in-frame clones here, not all; method: immunoSEQ multiplex PCR. The data show about 160,000 clones, and the top ten clones hold approximately 2%. The sequenced sample was PBMCs. The receptors shown here come from a man in his thirties or forties in good health and CMV-seronegative. Each CDR3 is given with its conserved first and last residue. The D gene is left open where the match is weak.

>NA|TRBJ2-1|TRBV13
TGTGCCAGCAGCCCCCGGGAAGGTGAGCAGTTCTTC
CASSPREGEQFF
>TRBD1|TRBJ1-2|TRBV5-5
TGTGCCAGCAGCGGCCGGGACAGTAACTATGGCTACACCTTC
CASSGRDSNYGYTF
>TRBD2|TRBJ2-3|TRBV18
TGTGCCAGCTCACCAAAGACTAGCGGGATAACAGATACGCAGTATTTT
CASSPKTSGITDTQYF
>NA|TRBJ1-2|TRBV27
TGTGCCAGCAGTTTCCAGGGAACAAACTATGGCTACACCTTC
CASSFQGTNYGYTF
>NA|TRBJ1-3|TRBV28
TGTGCCAGCAGTTTTCAGGGAAACACCATATATTTT
CASSFQGNTIYF
>TRBD2|TRBJ2-3|TRBV30
TGTGCCTGGAGTGTAGGTGTTAGCGGGACCACAGATACGCAGTATTTT
CAWSVGVSGTTDTQYF
>NA|TRBJ1-3|TRBV7-2
TGTGCCAGCAGCACCCGGGAGGAAAACACCATATATTTT
CASSTREENTIYF
>TRBD2|TRBJ2-1|TRBV11-2
TGTGCCAGCAGCTTGGGACTAGCGGGAATCCTCGGCGCCAATGAGCAGTTCTTC
CASSLGLAGILGANEQFF
>TRBD1|TRBJ2-1|TRBV5-1
TGCGCCAGCAGCTTGGGGACAGGGGGATACAATGAGCAGTTCTTC
CASSLGTGGYNEQFF
>NA|TRBJ2-5|TRBV7-2
TGTGCCAGCAGCCTCGTGAGCCAAGAGACCCAGTACTTC
CASSLVSQETQYF
>NA|TRBJ2-7|TRBV13
TGTGCCAGCAGCCCAGGGGCCCGCGAGCAGTACTTC
CASSPGAREQYF
>TRBD1|TRBJ2-3|TRBV29-1
TGCAGCGTACAACCAGCCGACAGGGGAACAGATACGCAGTATTTT
CSVQPADRGTDTQYF
>NA|TRBJ2-3|TRBV30
TGTGCCTGGAGTGTAGGCACCCGGGTTCCGCAGTATTTT
CAWSVGTRVPQYF
>TRBD1|TRBJ2-7|TRBV6-5
TGTGCCAGCAGTTACGGGACAGGGGGAAGCTACGAGCAGTACTTC
CASSYGTGGSYEQYF
>NA|TRBJ2-3|TRBV10-1
TGCGCCAGCAGTCCAGCGGGCCCCACAGATACGCAGTATTTT
CASSPAGPTDTQYF
>TRBD1|TRBJ2-7|TRBV9
TGTGCCAGCAGCTACCTCGGGACAGGTTCTACCAAGCAGTACTTC
CASSYLGTGSTKQYF
>TRBD2|TRBJ2-1|TRBV25-1
TGTGCCAGCAGCGAGTTAGCGGGAGTACCCAATGAGCAGTTCTTC
CASSELAGVPNEQFF
>TRBD1|TRBJ2-4|TRBV6-4
TGTGCCAGCAGTGACCGGACAGGAAACATTCAGTACTTC
CASSDRTGNIQYF
>NA|TRBJ1-2|TRBV5-1
TGCGCCAGCAGCTTGGTCGCAGGGTGGATTGATGGCTACACCTTC
CASSLVAGWIDGYTF
>TRBD1|TRBJ1-4|TRBV4-1
TGCGCCAGCAGCCCCGGACAGGGAATAGGTGAAAAACTGTTTTTT
CASSPGQGIGEKLFF
>NA|TRBJ1-1|TRBV5-4
TGTGCCAGCAGCCCCGGCGGGGTTGGGAACACTGAAGCTTTCTTT
CASSPGGVGNTEAFF
>NA|TRBJ1-2|TRBV12-1
TGTGCCAGCAGCTTTATGATAGGACAGCTAACTAACTATGGCTACACCTTC
CASSFMIGQLTNYGYTF
>NA|TRBJ2-3|TRBV5-6
TGTGCCAGCAGCTTCACGGGGTCCACAGATACGCAGTATTTT
CASSFTGSTDTQYF
>TRBD1|TRBJ2-3|TRBV6-5
TGTGCCAGCAGTCTGGGACAGGGGCCATACACGCAGTATTTT
CASSLGQGPYTQYF
>TRBD1|TRBJ2-2|TRBV29-1
TGCAGCGTCCTTGACAGGGCGAACACCGGGGAGCTGTTTTTT
CSVLDRANTGELFF
>NA|TRBJ2-2|TRBV28
TGTGCCACCAAGCGACAGGCTGGTGGGAACACCGGGGAGCTGTTTTTT
CATKRQAGGNTGELFF
>NA|TRBJ1-1|TRBV10-3
TGTGCCATCAGAGGTGGGGGGGGTTTAGGAACTGAAGCTTTCTTT
CAIRGGGGLGTEAFF
>TRBD1|TRBJ2-7|TRBV6-5
TGTGCCAGCAGTTACGGGCAGGGGGCAAGGTACGAGCAGTACTTC
CASSYGQGARYEQYF